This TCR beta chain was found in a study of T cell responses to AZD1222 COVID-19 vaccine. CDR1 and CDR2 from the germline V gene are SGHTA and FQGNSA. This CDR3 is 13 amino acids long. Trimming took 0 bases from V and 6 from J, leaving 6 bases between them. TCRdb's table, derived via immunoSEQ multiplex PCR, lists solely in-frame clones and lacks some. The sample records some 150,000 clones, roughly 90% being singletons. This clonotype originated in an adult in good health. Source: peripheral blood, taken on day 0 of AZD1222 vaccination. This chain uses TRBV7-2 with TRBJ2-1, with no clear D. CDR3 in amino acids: CASSLALSNEQFF. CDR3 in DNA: TGTGCCAGCAGCTTAGCGCTCTCCAATGAGCAGTTCTTC. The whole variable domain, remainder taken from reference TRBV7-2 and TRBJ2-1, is GAGVSQSPSNKVTEKGKDVELRCDPISGHTALYWYRQSLGQGLEFLIYFQGNSAPDKSGLPSDRFSAERTGGSVSTLTIQRTQQEDSAVYLCASSLALSNEQFFGPGTRLTVL.